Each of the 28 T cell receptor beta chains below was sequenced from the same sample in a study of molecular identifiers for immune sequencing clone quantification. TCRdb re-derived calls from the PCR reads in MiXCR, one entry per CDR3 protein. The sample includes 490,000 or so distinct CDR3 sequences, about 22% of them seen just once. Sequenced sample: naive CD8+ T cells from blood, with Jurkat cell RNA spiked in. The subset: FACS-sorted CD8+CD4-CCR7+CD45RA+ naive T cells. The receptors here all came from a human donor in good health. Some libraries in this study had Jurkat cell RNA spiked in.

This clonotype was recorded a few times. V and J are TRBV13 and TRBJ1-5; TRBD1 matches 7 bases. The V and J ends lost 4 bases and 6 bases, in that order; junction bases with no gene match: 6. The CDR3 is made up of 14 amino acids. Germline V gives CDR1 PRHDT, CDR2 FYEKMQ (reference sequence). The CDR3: CASSSGGPGQPQHF. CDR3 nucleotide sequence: TGTGCCAGCAGCTCAGGGGGGCCGGGTCAGCCCCAGCATTTT.

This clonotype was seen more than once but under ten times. The CDR3 nucleotides read TGCAGCGTCCCCCCCCGACGATACTCTGGAAACACCATATATTTT. It yields the protein CSVPPRRYSGNTIYF. The chain recombines TRBV29-1 with TRBJ1-3; D call uncertain. Trimming left V 6 bases short and J 0 bases short, with 15 bases between. Per germline, CDR1 SQVTM and CDR2 ANQGSEA. The length of the CDR3 is 15 residues.

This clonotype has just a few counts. In DNA, the CDR3 is TGCAGCGTCGCCCCGACAGGGGATACCGGCGGGGAGCAGTTCTTC. This sequence encodes CSVAPTGDTGGEQFF. V gene TRBV29-1 combines with J gene TRBJ2-1, with TRBD1 matching over 8 bases. CDR3 length: 15 residues. V dropped 6 bases and J dropped 10; count of bases not matched to a gene: 17. Germline V CDR1 and CDR2: SQVTM, ANQGSEA.

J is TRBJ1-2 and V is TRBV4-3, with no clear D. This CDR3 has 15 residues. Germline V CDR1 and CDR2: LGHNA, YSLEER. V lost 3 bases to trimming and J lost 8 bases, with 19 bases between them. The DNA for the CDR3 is TGCGCCAGCAGCCACAACCCCTCCGGGTTGCGAGGCTACACCTTC. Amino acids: CASSHNPSGLRGYTF.

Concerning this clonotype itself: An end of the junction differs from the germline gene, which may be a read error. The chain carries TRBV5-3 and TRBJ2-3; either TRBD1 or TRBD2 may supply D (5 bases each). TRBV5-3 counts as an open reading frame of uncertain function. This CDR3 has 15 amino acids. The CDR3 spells CASSLGFGTTDTQYF. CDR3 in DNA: TGTGCCAGCAGCTTGGGATTTGGGACCACAGATACGCAGTATTTT.

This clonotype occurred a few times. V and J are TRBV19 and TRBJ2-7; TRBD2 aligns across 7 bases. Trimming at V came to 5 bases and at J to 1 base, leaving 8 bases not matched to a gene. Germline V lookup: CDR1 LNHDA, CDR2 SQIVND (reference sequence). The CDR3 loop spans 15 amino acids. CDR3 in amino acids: CASSSAGTTSYEQYF. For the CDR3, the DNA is TGTGCCAGTAGTTCCGCCGGGACTACGTCCTACGAGCAGTACTTC.

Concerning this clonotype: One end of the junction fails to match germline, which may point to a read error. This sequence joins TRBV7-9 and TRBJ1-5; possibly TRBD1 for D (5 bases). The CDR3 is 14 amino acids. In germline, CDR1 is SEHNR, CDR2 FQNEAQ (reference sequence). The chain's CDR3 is CASSLDSRNQTQHF. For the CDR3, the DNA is TGTGCCAGCAGCCTAGACAGCCGCAATCAGACCCAGCATTTT. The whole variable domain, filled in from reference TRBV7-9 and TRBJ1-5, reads DTGVSQNPRHKITKRGQNVTFRCDPISEHNRLYWYRQTLGQGPEFLTYFQNEAQLEKSRLLSDRFSAERPKGSFSTLEIQRTEQGDSAMYLCASSLDSRNQTQHFGDGTRLSIL.

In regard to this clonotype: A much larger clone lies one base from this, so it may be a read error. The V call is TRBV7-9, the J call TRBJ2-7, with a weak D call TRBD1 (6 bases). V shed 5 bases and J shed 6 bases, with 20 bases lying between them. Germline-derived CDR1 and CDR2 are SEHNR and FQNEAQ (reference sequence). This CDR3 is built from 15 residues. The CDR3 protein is CASSIVIGGRGEQYF. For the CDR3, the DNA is TGTGCCAGCAGCATAGTGATTGGGGGCCGGGGCGAGCAGTACTTC.

The CDR3 loop is CASSLNRGGDTQYF. For the CDR3, the DNA is TGTGCCAGCAGCTTAAACAGGGGCGGGGATACGCAGTATTTT. This chain uses TRBV7-9 with TRBJ2-3, with 7 bases aligning to TRBD1. Unmatched junction bases numbered 5, after V lost 2 bases and J lost 6 bases. CDR3 size: 14 residues. Germline values: CDR1 SEHNR, CDR2 FQNEAQ (reference sequence).

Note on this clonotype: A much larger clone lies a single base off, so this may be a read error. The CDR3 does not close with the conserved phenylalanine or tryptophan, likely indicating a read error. Written as DNA, the CDR3 is TGTGCCAGCAGTCTAGCGGGAGGGCCGCGAGAGCAGTACTCC. It encodes CASSLAGGPREQYS. This chain links TRBV12-3 or TRBV12-4 with TRBJ2-7; 12 nucleotides match TRBD2. The CDR3 consists of 14 residues.

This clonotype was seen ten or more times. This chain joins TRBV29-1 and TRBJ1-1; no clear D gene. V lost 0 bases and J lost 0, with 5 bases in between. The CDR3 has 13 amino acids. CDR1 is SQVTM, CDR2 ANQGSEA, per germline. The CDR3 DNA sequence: TGCAGCGTTGAAGATAGAATGAACACTGAAGCTTTCTTT. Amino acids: CSVEDRMNTEAFF. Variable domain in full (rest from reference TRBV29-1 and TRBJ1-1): SAVISQKPSRDICQRGTSLTIQCQVDSQVTMMFWYRQQPGQSLTLIATANQGSEATYESGFVIDKFPISRPNLTFSTLTVSNMSPEDSSIYLCSVEDRMNTEAFFGQGTRLTVV.

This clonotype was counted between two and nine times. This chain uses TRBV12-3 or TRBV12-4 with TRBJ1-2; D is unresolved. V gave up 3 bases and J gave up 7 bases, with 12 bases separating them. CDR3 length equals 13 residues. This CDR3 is CASSFTITSGYTF. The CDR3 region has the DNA TGTGCCAGCAGTTTCACCATCACAAGTGGCTACACCTTC.

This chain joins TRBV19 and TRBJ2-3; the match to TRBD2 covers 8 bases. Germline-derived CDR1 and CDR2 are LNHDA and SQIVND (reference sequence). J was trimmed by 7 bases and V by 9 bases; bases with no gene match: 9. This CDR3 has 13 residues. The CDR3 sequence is CASHAGGLNTQYF. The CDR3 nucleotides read TGTGCCAGCCACGCGGGGGGCCTCAATACGCAGTATTTT.

In nucleotides, the CDR3 is TGTGCCAGCAGTTTTCAGGGTCGCTCCTACGAGCAGTACTTC. This gives the protein CASSFQGRSYEQYF. The rearrangement uses TRBV27 and TRBJ2-7; perhaps TRBD1 as D (5 bases). The germline CDR1 and CDR2 sequences are MNHEY and SMNVEV (reference sequence). V gave up 3 bases and J gave up 0 bases, with 9 bases separating them. The CDR3 has 14 amino acids.

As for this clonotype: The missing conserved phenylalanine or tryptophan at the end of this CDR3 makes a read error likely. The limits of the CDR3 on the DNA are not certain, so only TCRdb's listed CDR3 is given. This chain's CDR3 is CASSLTANTEAFS. The chain combines TRBV7-3 with TRBJ1-1. Looked up from germline, CDR1 is SGHTA and CDR2 is FQGTGA. The CDR3 contains 13 residues when both ends are counted.

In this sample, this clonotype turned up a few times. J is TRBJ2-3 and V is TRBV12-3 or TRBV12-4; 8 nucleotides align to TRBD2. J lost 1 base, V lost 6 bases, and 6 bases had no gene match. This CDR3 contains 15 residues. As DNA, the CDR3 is TGTGCCAGCAGGTCCGGACTAGCCCGCACAGATACGCAGTATTTT. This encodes CASRSGLARTDTQYF.

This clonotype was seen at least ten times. CDR3 DNA sequence: TGTGCCAGCAGTTACGACTACAGGGGAGCTAACTATGGCTACACCTTC. Amino acids: CASSYDYRGANYGYTF. The rearrangement links TRBV6-2 or TRBV6-3 to TRBJ1-2; 7 nucleotides line up with TRBD1. Germline values: CDR1 MNHEY, CDR2 SVGEGT. J gave up 0 bases and V 2 bases, and 6 bases lay outside the gene matches. The CDR3 spans 16 residues.

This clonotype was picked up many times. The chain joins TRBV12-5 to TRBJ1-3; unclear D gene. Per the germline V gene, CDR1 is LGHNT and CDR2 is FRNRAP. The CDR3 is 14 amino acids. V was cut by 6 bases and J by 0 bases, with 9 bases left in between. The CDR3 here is CASGAGSSGNTIYF. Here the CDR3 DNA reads TGTGCTAGTGGCGCGGGGAGCTCTGGAAACACCATATATTTT.

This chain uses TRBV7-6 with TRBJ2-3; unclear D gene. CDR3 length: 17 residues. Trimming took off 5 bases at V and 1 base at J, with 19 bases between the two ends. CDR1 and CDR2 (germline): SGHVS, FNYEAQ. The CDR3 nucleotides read TGTGCCAGCAGCCTTTTCCCCCTACGGGTTGGCACAGATACGCAGTATTTT. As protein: CASSLFPLRVGTDTQYF.

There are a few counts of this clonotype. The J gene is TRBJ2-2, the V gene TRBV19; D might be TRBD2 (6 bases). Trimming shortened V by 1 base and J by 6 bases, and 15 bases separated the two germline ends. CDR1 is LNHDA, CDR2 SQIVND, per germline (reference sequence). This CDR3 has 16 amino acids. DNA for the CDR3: TGTGCCAGTAGTATAGGGGGGGAGCGGGTCGCCGGGGAGCTGTTTTTT. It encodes CASSIGGERVAGELFF.

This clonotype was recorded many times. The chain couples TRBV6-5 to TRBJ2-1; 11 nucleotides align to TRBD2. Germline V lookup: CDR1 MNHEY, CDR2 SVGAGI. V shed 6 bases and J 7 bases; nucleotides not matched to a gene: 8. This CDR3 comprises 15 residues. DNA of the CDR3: TGTGCCAGCAGACTCACTAGCGGGGGTTCGAATGAGCAGTTCTTC. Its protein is CASRLTSGGSNEQFF.

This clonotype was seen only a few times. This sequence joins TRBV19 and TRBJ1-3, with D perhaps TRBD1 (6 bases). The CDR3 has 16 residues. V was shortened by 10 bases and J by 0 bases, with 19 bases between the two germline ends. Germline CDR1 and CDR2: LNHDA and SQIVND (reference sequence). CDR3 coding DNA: TGTGCCATCTCGATCAACAGGGCCCGCTCTGGAAACACCATATATTTT. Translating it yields CAISINRARSGNTIYF. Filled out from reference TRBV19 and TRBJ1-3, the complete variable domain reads DGGITQSPKYLFRKEGQNVTLSCEQNLNHDAMYWYRQDPGQGLRLIYYSQIVNDFQKGDIAEGYSVSREKKESFPLTVTSAQKNPTAFYLCAISINRARSGNTIYFGEGSWLTVV.

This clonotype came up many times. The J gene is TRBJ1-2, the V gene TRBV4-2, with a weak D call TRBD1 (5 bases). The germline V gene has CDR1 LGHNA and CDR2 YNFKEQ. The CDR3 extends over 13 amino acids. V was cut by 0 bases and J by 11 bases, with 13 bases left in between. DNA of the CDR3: TGTGCCAGCAGCCAAGATATCAGACAGAAGTACACCTTC. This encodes CASSQDIRQKYTF.

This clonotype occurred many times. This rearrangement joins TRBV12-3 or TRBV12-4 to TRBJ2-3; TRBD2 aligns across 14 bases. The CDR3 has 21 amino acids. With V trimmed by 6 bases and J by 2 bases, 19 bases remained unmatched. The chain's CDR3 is CASSPLPGLAGVAINTDTQYF. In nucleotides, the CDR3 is TGTGCCAGCAGCCCTTTGCCGGGACTAGCGGGAGTGGCGATCAACACAGATACGCAGTATTTT.

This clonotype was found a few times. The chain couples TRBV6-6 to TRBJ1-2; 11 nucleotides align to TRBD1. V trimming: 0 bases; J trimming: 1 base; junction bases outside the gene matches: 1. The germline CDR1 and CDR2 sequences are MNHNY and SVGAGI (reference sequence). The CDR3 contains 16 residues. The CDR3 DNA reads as TGTGCCAGCAGTTACTCGGGACAGGGGGATAACTATGGCTACACCTTC. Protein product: CASSYSGQGDNYGYTF.

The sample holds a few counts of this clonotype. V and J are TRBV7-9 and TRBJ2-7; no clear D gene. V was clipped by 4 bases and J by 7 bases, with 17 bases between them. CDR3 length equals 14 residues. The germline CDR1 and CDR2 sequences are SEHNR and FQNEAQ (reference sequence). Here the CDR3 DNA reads TGTGCCAGCAGCTCGGACGTCGCTTCTGGGGAGCAGTACTTC. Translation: CASSSDVASGEQYF.

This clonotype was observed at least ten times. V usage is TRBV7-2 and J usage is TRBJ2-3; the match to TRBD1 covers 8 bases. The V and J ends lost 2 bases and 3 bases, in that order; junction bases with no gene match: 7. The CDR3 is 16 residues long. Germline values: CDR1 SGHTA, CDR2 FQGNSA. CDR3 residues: CASSLRTGRLTDTQYF. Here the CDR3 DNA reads TGTGCCAGCAGCTTACGGACAGGGAGGTTAACAGATACGCAGTATTTT.

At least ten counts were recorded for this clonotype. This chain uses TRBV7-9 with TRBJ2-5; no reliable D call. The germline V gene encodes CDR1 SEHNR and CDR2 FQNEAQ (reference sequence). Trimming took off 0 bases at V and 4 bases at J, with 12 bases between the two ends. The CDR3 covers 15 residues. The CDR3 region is CASSLAGRLRETQYF. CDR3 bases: TGTGCCAGCAGCTTAGCGGGCAGGTTGAGAGAGACCCAGTACTTC.